This T cell receptor beta chain was sequenced for a study of shared clonotypes between healthy human individuals. Study-wide results and limits: Non-shared clonotypes had lower generation probabilities than clonotypes shared by all four sorted-subset donors.

Original data processing: Filtering differed for immunoSEQ, which gave only junction sequences without quality scores. Profiled with immunoSEQ multiplex PCR; TCRdb holds only in-frame clones, not every one. Clone size and the V and J calls come from that table; the DNA yielded D and trimming. The table has some 2 million clones, approximately 94% seen once. Notes on this clone: Its antigen remains unknown.

Positive CCR7 selection of CD45RO-negative cells yielded the naive CD8 cells, and terminally differentiated effector memory CD45RA+ cells were excluded. The study drew all its donors from Caucasian adults living in Nashville, Tennessee. J lost 3 bases, V lost 5 bases, and 4 bases had no gene match. Germline loops: CDR1 MGHRA, CDR2 YSYEKL. There are 14 residues in the CDR3. The sequencing input was naive CD8+ T cells sorted from blood. This clonotype was sampled from a man younger than 30 in good health. The chain uses TRBV4-1 and TRBJ2-3, with 8 bases fitting TRBD1. The CDR3 sequence is CASSSGGGTDTQYF. The CDR3 nucleotides read TGCGCCAGCAGCTCAGGGGGCGGTACAGATACGCAGTATTTT.